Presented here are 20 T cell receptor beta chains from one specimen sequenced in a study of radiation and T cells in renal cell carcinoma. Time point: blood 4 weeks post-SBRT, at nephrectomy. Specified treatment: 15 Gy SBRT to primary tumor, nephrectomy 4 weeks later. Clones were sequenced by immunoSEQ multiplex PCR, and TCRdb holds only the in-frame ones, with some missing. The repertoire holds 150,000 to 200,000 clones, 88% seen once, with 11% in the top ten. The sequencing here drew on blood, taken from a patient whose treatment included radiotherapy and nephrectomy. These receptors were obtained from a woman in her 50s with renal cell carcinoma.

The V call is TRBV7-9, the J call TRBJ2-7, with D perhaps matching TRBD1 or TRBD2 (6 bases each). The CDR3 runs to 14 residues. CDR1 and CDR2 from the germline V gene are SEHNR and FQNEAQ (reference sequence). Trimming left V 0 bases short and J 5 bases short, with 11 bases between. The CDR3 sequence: CASSLARGAHEQYF. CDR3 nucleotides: TGTGCCAGCAGCTTAGCGAGGGGGGCCCACGAGCAGTACTTC.

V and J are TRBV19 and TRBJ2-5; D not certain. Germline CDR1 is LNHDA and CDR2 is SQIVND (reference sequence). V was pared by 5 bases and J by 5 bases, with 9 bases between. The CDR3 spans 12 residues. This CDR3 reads CASSFLGETQYF. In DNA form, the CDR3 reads TGTGCCAGTAGTTTTCTCGGGGAGACCCAGTACTTC.

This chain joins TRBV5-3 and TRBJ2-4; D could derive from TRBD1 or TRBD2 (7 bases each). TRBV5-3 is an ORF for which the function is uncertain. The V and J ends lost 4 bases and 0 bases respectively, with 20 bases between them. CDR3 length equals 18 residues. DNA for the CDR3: TGTGCCAGAAGCCCCAGGGGGGGCGCCGTTCTAGCCAAAAACATTCAGTACTTC. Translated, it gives CARSPRGGAVLAKNIQYF.

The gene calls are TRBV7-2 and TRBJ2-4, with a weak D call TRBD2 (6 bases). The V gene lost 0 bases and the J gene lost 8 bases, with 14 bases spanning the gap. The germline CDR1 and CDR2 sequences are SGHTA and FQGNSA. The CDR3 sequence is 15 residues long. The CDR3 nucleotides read TGTGCCAGCAGCTTAGCTCAGGGAACGGGGGACATTCAGTACTTC. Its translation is CASSLAQGTGDIQYF. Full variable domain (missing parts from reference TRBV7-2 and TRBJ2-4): GAGVSQSPSNKVTEKGKDVELRCDPISGHTALYWYRQSLGQGLEFLIYFQGNSAPDKSGLPSDRFSAERTGGSVSTLTIQRTQQEDSAVYLCASSLAQGTGDIQYFGAGTRLSVL.

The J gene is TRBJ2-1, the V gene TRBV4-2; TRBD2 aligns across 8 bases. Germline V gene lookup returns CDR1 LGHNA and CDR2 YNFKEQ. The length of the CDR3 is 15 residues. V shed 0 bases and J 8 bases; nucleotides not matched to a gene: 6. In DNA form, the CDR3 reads TGTGCCAGCAGCCAAGACGCGCGGGAGGAGGATGAGCAGTTCTTC. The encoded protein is CASSQDAREEDEQFF.

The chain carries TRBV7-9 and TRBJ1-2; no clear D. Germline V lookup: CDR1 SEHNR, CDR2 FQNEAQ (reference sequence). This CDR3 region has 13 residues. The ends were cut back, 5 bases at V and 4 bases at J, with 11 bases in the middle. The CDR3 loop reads CASSPTDRYGYTF. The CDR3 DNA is TGTGCCAGCAGCCCTACTGATCGCTATGGCTACACCTTC.

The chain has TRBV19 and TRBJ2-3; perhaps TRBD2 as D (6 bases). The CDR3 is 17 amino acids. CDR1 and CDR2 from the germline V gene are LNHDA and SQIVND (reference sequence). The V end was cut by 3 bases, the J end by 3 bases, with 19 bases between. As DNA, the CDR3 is TGTGCCAGTAGTATGGGGGGACTCTCGCCTGAGACAGATACGCAGTATTTT. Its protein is CASSMGGLSPETDTQYF.

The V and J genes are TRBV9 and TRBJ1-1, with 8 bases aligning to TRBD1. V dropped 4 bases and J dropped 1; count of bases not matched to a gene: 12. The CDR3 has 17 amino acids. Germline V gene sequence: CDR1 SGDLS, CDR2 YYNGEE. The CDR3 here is CASSLSLSGTGNTEAFF. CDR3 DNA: TGTGCCAGCAGCCTATCTCTATCTGGGACAGGGAACACTGAAGCTTTCTTT. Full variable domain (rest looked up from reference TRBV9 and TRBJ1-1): DSGVTQTPKHLITATGQRVTLRCSPRSGDLSVYWYQQSLDQGLQFLIQYYNGEERAKGNILERFSAQQFPDLHSELNLSSLELGDSALYFCASSLSLSGTGNTEAFFGQGTRLTVV.

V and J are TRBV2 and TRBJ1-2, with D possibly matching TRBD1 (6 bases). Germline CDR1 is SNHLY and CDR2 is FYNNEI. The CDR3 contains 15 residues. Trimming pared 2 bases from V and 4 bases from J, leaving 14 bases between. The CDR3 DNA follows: TGTGCCAGCAGTGAATACAGGGAGGGAATCTATGGCTACACCTTC. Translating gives CASSEYREGIYGYTF.

The CDR3 loop reads CASSLGGTPGDTQYF. In DNA, the CDR3 is TGTGCCAGCAGCTTAGGCGGGACCCCCGGAGATACGCAGTATTTT. This chain uses TRBV11-3 with TRBJ2-3; D perhaps matches TRBD2 (6 bases). The germline gives CDR1 SGHNT, CDR2 YENEEA. V dropped 1 base and J dropped 5 bases, with 13 bases sitting between them. The CDR3 has 15 amino acids.

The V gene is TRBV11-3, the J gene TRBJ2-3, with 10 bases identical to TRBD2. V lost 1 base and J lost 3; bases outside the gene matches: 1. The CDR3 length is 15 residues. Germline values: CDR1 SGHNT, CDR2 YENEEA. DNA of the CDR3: TGTGCCAGCAGCTTAGGAGCGGGGGGGACAGATACGCAGTATTTT. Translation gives CASSLGAGGTDTQYF. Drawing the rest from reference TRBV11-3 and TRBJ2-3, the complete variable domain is EAGVVQSPRYKIIEKKQPVAFWCNPISGHNTLYWYLQNLGQGPELLIRYENEEAVDDSQLPKDRFSAERLKGVDSTLKIQPAELGDSAVYLCASSLGAGGTDTQYFGPGTRLTVL.

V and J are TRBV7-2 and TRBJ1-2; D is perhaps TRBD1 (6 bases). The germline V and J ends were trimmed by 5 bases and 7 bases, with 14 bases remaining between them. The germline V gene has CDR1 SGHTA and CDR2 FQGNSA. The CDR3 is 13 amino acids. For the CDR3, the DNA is TGTGCCAGCAGCCCCCGAAGGGGGGGTGGCTACACCTTC. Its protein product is CASSPRRGGGYTF. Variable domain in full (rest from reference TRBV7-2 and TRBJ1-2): GAGVSQSPSNKVTEKGKDVELRCDPISGHTALYWYRQSLGQGLEFLIYFQGNSAPDKSGLPSDRFSAERTGGSVSTLTIQRTQQEDSAVYLCASSPRRGGGYTFGSGTRLTVV.

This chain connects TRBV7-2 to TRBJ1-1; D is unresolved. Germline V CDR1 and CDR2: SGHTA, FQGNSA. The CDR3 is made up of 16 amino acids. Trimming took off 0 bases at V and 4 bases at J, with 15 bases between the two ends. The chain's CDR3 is CASSLALRARSTEAFF. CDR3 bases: TGTGCCAGCAGCTTAGCGTTGCGGGCGCGGAGCACTGAAGCTTTCTTT.

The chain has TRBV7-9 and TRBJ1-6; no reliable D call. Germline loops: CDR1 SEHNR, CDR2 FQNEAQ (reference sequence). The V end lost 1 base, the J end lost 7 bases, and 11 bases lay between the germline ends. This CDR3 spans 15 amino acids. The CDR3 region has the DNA TGTGCCAGCAGCTTAGAAAAAGGCTCCAATTCACCCCTCCACTTT. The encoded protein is CASSLEKGSNSPLHF.

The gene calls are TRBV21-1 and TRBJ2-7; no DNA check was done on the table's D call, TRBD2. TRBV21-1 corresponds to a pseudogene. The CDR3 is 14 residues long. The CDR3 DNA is TGTGCCAGCAGCAAGACTAGCGGGGGAACCGAGCAGTACTTC. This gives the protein CASSKTSGGTEQYF.

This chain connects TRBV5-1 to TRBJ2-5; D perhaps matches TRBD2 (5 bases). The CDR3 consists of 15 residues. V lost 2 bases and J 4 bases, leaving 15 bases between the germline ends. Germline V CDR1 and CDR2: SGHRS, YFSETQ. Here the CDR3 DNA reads TGCGCCAGCAGCTTCGACGGGAACAGAGGAGAGACCCAGTACTTC. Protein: CASSFDGNRGETQYF.

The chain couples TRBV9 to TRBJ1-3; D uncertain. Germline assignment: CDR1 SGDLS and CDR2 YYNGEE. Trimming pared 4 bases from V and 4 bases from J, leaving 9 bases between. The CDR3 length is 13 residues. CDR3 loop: CASSTLSGNTIYF. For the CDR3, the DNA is TGTGCCAGCAGCACCCTATCCGGAAACACCATATATTTT.

For the CDR3, the DNA is TGTGCCATCAGTGATGAGGGTTACTATGGCTACACCTTC. Protein: CAISDEGYYGYTF. V usage is TRBV10-3 and J usage is TRBJ1-2; D remains unclear. Trimming removed 3 bases at V and 3 bases at J, with 8 bases between. The length of the CDR3 is 13 residues. Germline CDR1 ENHRY, CDR2 SYGVKD.

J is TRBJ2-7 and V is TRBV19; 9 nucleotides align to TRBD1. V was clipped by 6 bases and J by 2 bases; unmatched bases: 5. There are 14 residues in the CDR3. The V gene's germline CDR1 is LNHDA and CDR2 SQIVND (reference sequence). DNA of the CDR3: TGTGCCAGTAGCACCGGGACAGGGCCCTACGAGCAGTACTTC. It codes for CASSTGTGPYEQYF.

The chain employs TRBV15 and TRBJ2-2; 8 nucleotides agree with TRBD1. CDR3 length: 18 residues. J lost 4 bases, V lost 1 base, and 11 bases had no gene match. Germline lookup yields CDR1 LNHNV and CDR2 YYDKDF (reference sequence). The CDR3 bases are TGTGCCACCAGCAGAGGGGCAGGGGGCGATGAGTCCACCGGGGAGCTGTTTTTT. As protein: CATSRGAGGDESTGELFF.